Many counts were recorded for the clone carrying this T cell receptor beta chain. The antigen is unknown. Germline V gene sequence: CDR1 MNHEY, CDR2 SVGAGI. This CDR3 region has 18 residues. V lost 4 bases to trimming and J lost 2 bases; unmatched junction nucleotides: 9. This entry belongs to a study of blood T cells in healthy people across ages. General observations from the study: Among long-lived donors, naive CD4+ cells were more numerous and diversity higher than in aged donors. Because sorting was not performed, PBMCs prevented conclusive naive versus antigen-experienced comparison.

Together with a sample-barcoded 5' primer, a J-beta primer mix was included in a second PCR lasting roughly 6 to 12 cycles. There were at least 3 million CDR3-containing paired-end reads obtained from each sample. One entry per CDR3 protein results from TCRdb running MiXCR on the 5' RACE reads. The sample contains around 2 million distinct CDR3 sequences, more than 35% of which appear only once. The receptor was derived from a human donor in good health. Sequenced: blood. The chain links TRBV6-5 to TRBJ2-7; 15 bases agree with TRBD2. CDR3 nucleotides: TGTGCCAGCAGTTCTCCGGGACTAGCGGGGGGAACCACCTACGAGCAGTACTTC. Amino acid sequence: CASSSPGLAGGTTYEQYF.